This section outlines one TCR beta chain sequence together with its context. What this receptor recognizes is not known. No qualities accompany the bases; no much larger clone lies one base away. The sample belongs to a study of T cell responses to AZD1222 COVID-19 vaccine listed by TCRdb under 2021. About the full investigation: AZD1222 recipients given second doses at about 4 weeks or at about 12 weeks were pooled, since spike-specific TCR depth and breadth were not found to differ between the two schedules. A total of 240 or so trial participants underwent TCR sequencing, of whom nearly 210 had received two doses of AZD1222 and around 25 had received two doses of the MenACWY control vaccine. Trial participants were enrolled by age into 18-55, 56-69 and 70-plus year subgroups, with approximately 160, 26 and 62 TCR-sequenced participants respectively. Points the paper makes about the study in general: Most participants were white British and females outnumbered males, and the authors suggested that clonal diversity may have been underestimated. The 56-69-year group was small, and its depth increase did not reach significance, likely because of low power. The vaccine-associated CD4 TCRs covered the entire spike protein, and the dominant responses fell in regions 160-218 and 743-854. Because no day 14 peak-response samples were available, repertoires were characterized only after the peak T cell response. After two AZD1222 doses, spike-specific TCR breadth and depth were significantly higher than at day 0 and than in MenACWY recipients. Conclusions about previously exposed vaccinees are limited, since just 5 or 6 AZD1222 recipients were seropositive for SARS-CoV-2 at baseline. Nearly half of unique spike-specific TCRs reportedly recognized epitopes outside regions mutated in the B.1.351 and B.1.1.7 variants.

The CDR3 regions of human TCRbeta chains were subjected to immunosequencing. The published analysis was carried out like this. Repertoire TCRs were matched against a reference library of SARS-CoV-2-specific TCRs generated with the MIRA antigen-specificity platform. Breadth was defined as the fraction of unique TCRs that were SARS-CoV-2-associated. Depth was defined as the fraction of total T cells that were SARS-CoV-2-associated. Using the MIRA data, each spike-specific TCR was mapped to the spike region that the TCR reacts to and placed in a CD4 or CD8 class. Log10-transformed breadth and depth values were compared by one-way ANOVA with Sidak's multiple comparisons tests. TCRdb provides this immuneACCESS table in a form limited to in-frame rearrangements. Some clones are lacking; in checked studies, under half of them reflect an unresolved V gene, and why the rest are absent is not known. V and J calls and clone size are given by that table; D and trimming were obtained from the DNA. The sample data list over 100,000 clones, and approximately 88% of these were observed just once. The ten top clones hold roughly 6.5% of the sample.

V and J are truncated by 4 bases and 1 base respectively, leaving an intervening sequence of 7 bases. From the cysteine up to the phenylalanine, the CDR3 has a length of 13 residues. The CDR3 DNA has 39 bases and is translated from base 1. Taken with the paper, the label for time point translates to: baseline before first vaccination. Samples from vaccinated people were obtained from the UK trials COV001 and COV002, which included a single-blind randomized controlled phase 2/3 trial of AZD1222 (ChAdOx1 nCoV-19) in healthy adults. For TCRbeta chain sequencing, PBMC samples were collected from trial participants at day 0 and at day 28 after the second dose.

This sequence originates from an adult in good health. Sequenced here: peripheral blood, sampled on day 0 of AZD1222 vaccination. The chain uses TRBV12-3 or TRBV12-4 and TRBJ1-1; possibly the D gene is TRBD1, per 5 matching bases. The CDR3 protein: CASSYQGNTEAFF. The sequenced DNA is TGTGCCAGCAGTTACCAGGGGAACACTGAAGCTTTCTTT.